A selection of T cell receptor beta chains follows, all from one sample in a study of long-term antiretroviral therapy in people with HIV. Sequencing used immunoSEQ multiplex PCR; TCRdb keeps in-frame clones, though not all of them. The sample has 28,000 or so clones; over 75% are singletons. The input for sequencing was unsorted PBMCs, taken 0.5 years after starting antiretroviral therapy. Receptor source: a woman under 30 with HIV. CDR3s include the opening cysteine and the closing phenylalanine or tryptophan. The order of the fields is J gene, D gene, clone size, V gene, CDR3 protein, CDR3 DNA. D genes are given only for firm matches. The size entry is marked missing in some rows and otherwise reads once, few, many or a size class.

j_call: TRBJ2-5
d_call: -
clone_size: once
v_call: TRBV7-9
cdr3_aa: CASSSSGVEGETQYF
cdr3_nt: TGTGCCAGCAGCTCCTCCGGGGTTGAAGGGGAGACCCAGTACTTC

j_call: TRBJ1-6
d_call: -
clone_size: -
v_call: TRBV4-3
cdr3_aa: CASSQKRGQGNSPLHF
cdr3_nt: TGCGCCAGCAGCCAAAAGCGTGGGCAGGGCAATTCACCCCTCCACTTT

j_call: TRBJ2-3
d_call: -
clone_size: -
v_call: TRBV28
cdr3_aa: CASSLTLPTDTQYF
cdr3_nt: TGTGCCAGCAGTTTGACCCTCCCCACAGATACGCAGTATTTT

j_call: TRBJ1-5
d_call: TRBD1
clone_size: -
v_call: TRBV28
cdr3_aa: CASSGTGTGGDQPQHF
cdr3_nt: TGTGCCAGCAGTGGGACCGGGACAGGGGGGGATCAGCCCCAGCATTTT

j_call: TRBJ1-5
d_call: -
clone_size: -
v_call: TRBV7-2
cdr3_aa: CASSLDTGWKPQHF
cdr3_nt: TGTGCCAGCAGCTTAGATACGGGTTGGAAGCCCCAGCATTTT

j_call: TRBJ2-7
d_call: -
clone_size: -
v_call: TRBV28
cdr3_aa: CASSVRWTDVEQYF
cdr3_nt: TGTGCCAGCAGTGTGCGATGGACAGATGTCGAGCAGTACTTC

j_call: TRBJ2-7
d_call: -
clone_size: once
v_call: TRBV21-1
cdr3_aa: CASSNYEQYF
cdr3_nt: TGTGCCAGCAGCAACTACGAGCAGTACTTC

j_call: TRBJ2-7
d_call: -
clone_size: -
v_call: TRBV28
cdr3_aa: CASSSLSGIPSGYEQYF
cdr3_nt: TGTGCCAGCAGCTCCCTTAGTGGCATCCCGTCGGGCTACGAGCAGTACTTC

j_call: TRBJ1-2
d_call: -
clone_size: once
v_call: TRBV7-2
cdr3_aa: CASSLSARTANYGYTF
cdr3_nt: TGTGCCAGCAGCTTAAGCGCGAGAACTGCTAACTATGGCTACACCTTC

j_call: TRBJ1-4
d_call: -
clone_size: -
v_call: TRBV6-5
cdr3_aa: CASSYSGLVDEKLFF
cdr3_nt: TGTGCCAGCAGTTACTCTGGGTTAGTGGATGAAAAACTGTTTTTT

j_call: TRBJ2-6
d_call: TRBD2
clone_size: -
v_call: TRBV28
cdr3_aa: CASPWGRAVGANVLTF
cdr3_nt: TGTGCCAGCCCTTGGGGGAGGGCCGTTGGGGCCAACGTCCTGACTTTC

j_call: TRBJ2-1
d_call: -
clone_size: -
v_call: TRBV27
cdr3_aa: CASGLRGLYNEQFF
cdr3_nt: TGTGCCAGCGGTTTGCGGGGCTTATACAATGAGCAGTTCTTC

j_call: TRBJ2-3
d_call: -
clone_size: -
v_call: TRBV5-4
cdr3_aa: CASSVVRTDTQYF
cdr3_nt: TGTGCCAGCAGCGTAGTGCGAACAGATACGCAGTATTTT

j_call: TRBJ2-5
d_call: TRBD2
clone_size: -
v_call: TRBV5-1
cdr3_aa: CASNWREVFPPTQYF
cdr3_nt: TGCGCCAGCAATTGGCGGGAGGTCTTTCCCCCGACCCAGTACTTC

j_call: TRBJ2-5
d_call: TRBD2
clone_size: -
v_call: TRBV6-1
cdr3_aa: CASRALAGVIETQYF
cdr3_nt: TGTGCCAGCCGTGCCCTCGCGGGAGTCATTGAGACCCAGTACTTC

j_call: TRBJ2-7
d_call: TRBD1
clone_size: -
v_call: TRBV4-2
cdr3_aa: CASSFRDRGAYEQYF
cdr3_nt: TGTGCCAGCAGCTTTCGAGACAGGGGTGCCTACGAGCAGTACTTC

j_call: TRBJ1-2
d_call: -
clone_size: -
v_call: TRBV19
cdr3_aa: CASSVRFSQEIYGYTF
cdr3_nt: TGTGCCAGTAGTGTGCGGTTTAGTCAGGAGATCTATGGCTACACCTTC

j_call: TRBJ2-3
d_call: -
clone_size: -
v_call: TRBV6-4
cdr3_aa: CASSDSGGADTQYF
cdr3_nt: TGTGCCAGCAGTGACTCTGGCGGCGCAGATACGCAGTATTTT

j_call: TRBJ1-5
d_call: TRBD1
clone_size: -
v_call: TRBV19
cdr3_aa: CASRNPGQGENQPQHF
cdr3_nt: TGTGCCAGTAGGAACCCGGGGCAGGGGGAAAATCAGCCCCAGCATTTT

j_call: TRBJ2-7
d_call: TRBD2
clone_size: -
v_call: TRBV7-9
cdr3_aa: CASSFAGEVYEQYF
cdr3_nt: TGTGCCAGCAGCTTTGCGGGAGAGGTATACGAGCAGTACTTC

j_call: TRBJ1-2
d_call: -
clone_size: -
v_call: TRBV10-2
cdr3_aa: CATLRWGDGYTF
cdr3_nt: TGCGCCACTCTCCGCTGGGGGGATGGCTACACCTTC

j_call: TRBJ2-2
d_call: -
clone_size: -
v_call: TRBV27
cdr3_aa: CASSFTVNTGELFF
cdr3_nt: TGTGCCAGCAGTTTCACAGTGAACACCGGGGAGCTGTTTTTT

j_call: TRBJ1-2
d_call: -
clone_size: -
v_call: TRBV25-1
cdr3_aa: CASSESRGISGYGYTF
cdr3_nt: TGTGCCAGCAGTGAATCTCGGGGGATTTCTGGCTATGGCTACACCTTC

j_call: TRBJ2-7
d_call: -
clone_size: -
v_call: TRBV29-1
cdr3_aa: CSVELNDYEQYF
cdr3_nt: TGCAGCGTTGAACTCAATGACTACGAGCAGTACTTC

j_call: TRBJ1-1
d_call: -
clone_size: -
v_call: TRBV7-2
cdr3_aa: CASSFTFSEAFF
cdr3_nt: TGTGCCAGCAGCTTTACTTTTTCTGAAGCTTTCTTT

j_call: TRBJ1-1
d_call: -
clone_size: -
v_call: TRBV6-5
cdr3_aa: CASSYSVGMNTEAFF
cdr3_nt: TGTGCCAGCAGTTACTCGGTGGGCATGAACACTGAAGCTTTCTTT

j_call: TRBJ2-1
d_call: TRBD1
clone_size: once
v_call: TRBV5-1
cdr3_aa: CASSLFRTGSYNEQFF
cdr3_nt: TGCGCCAGCAGCCTGTTCCGGACAGGGAGCTACAATGAGCAGTTCTTC

j_call: TRBJ2-2
d_call: TRBD2
clone_size: -
v_call: TRBV7-3
cdr3_aa: CASSLAGANTGELFF
cdr3_nt: TGTGCCAGCAGCTTGGCGGGGGCGAACACCGGGGAGCTGTTTTTT

j_call: TRBJ2-5
d_call: -
clone_size: -
v_call: TRBV21-1
cdr3_aa: CASSSSGTREETQYF
cdr3_nt: TGTGCCAGCAGCTCCTCCGGGACTAGGGAAGAGACCCAGTACTTC

j_call: TRBJ2-2
d_call: -
clone_size: -
v_call: TRBV5-1
cdr3_aa: CASSRDLKNTGELFF
cdr3_nt: TGCGCCAGCAGCCGGGACCTGAAAAACACCGGGGAGCTGTTTTTT

j_call: TRBJ2-7
d_call: -
clone_size: -
v_call: TRBV27
cdr3_aa: CASSLAGPRNEQYF
cdr3_nt: TGTGCCAGCAGTTTAGCAGGGCCTCGGAACGAGCAGTACTTC

j_call: TRBJ1-6
d_call: -
clone_size: -
v_call: TRBV6-5
cdr3_aa: CASSYKGEDNSPLHF
cdr3_nt: TGTGCCAGCAGTTACAAGGGGGAGGATAATTCACCCCTCCACTTT

j_call: TRBJ2-7
d_call: TRBD1
clone_size: -
v_call: TRBV27
cdr3_aa: CASSLSRGLYEQYF
cdr3_nt: TGTGCCAGCAGTTTAAGCAGGGGGCTTTACGAGCAGTACTTC

j_call: TRBJ2-3
d_call: TRBD1
clone_size: -
v_call: TRBV25-1
cdr3_aa: CASSEDRGPDTQYF
cdr3_nt: TGTGCCAGCAGTGAAGACAGGGGTCCAGATACGCAGTATTTT

j_call: TRBJ2-3
d_call: TRBD2
clone_size: -
v_call: TRBV9
cdr3_aa: CASSLTSGSDADTQYF
cdr3_nt: TGTGCCAGCAGTCTGACTAGCGGGAGTGACGCAGATACGCAGTATTTT

j_call: TRBJ2-1
d_call: TRBD2
clone_size: -
v_call: TRBV9
cdr3_aa: CASSALGTSSYNEQFF
cdr3_nt: TGTGCCAGCAGCGCGCTAGGGACTAGCTCCTACAATGAGCAGTTCTTC

j_call: TRBJ2-5
d_call: TRBD2
clone_size: -
v_call: TRBV11-1
cdr3_aa: CASSSTSGRVLQETQYF
cdr3_nt: TGTGCCAGCAGCTCGACTAGCGGGAGGGTCCTCCAAGAGACCCAGTACTTC

j_call: TRBJ2-3
d_call: -
clone_size: -
v_call: TRBV11-2
cdr3_aa: CASSSSGSDTQYF
cdr3_nt: TGTGCCAGCAGCTCTTCCGGTTCAGATACGCAGTATTTT

j_call: TRBJ2-7
d_call: -
clone_size: -
v_call: TRBV18
cdr3_aa: CASSRDYEQYF
cdr3_nt: TGTGCCAGCTCGCGAGATTACGAGCAGTACTTC

j_call: TRBJ2-2
d_call: TRBD1
clone_size: once
v_call: TRBV9
cdr3_aa: CASSSGQGFTGELFF
cdr3_nt: TGTGCCAGCAGCTCTGGACAGGGGTTCACCGGGGAGCTGTTTTTT

j_call: TRBJ1-4
d_call: -
clone_size: -
v_call: TRBV7-9
cdr3_aa: CASTDSRAASSNEKLFF
cdr3_nt: TGTGCCAGCACGGATTCTAGGGCTGCTTCGTCTAATGAAAAACTGTTTTTT

j_call: TRBJ2-1
d_call: -
clone_size: -
v_call: TRBV19
cdr3_aa: CASRDRSGREDPYNEQFF
cdr3_nt: TGTGCCAGTAGGGACAGGAGCGGGCGGGAGGACCCCTACAATGAGCAGTTCTTC

j_call: TRBJ2-7
d_call: -
clone_size: -
v_call: TRBV27
cdr3_aa: CASSLSRGPYEQYF
cdr3_nt: TGTGCCAGCAGTTTAAGCCGGGGCCCCTACGAGCAGTACTTC

j_call: TRBJ2-3
d_call: TRBD2
clone_size: -
v_call: TRBV9
cdr3_aa: CASSGTSGRSFSTDTQYF
cdr3_nt: TGTGCCAGCAGCGGGACTAGCGGGAGGTCATTTAGCACAGATACGCAGTATTTT

j_call: TRBJ1-1
d_call: TRBD1
clone_size: few
v_call: TRBV14
cdr3_aa: CASSRQGALNTEAFF
cdr3_nt: TGTGCCAGCAGCAGACAGGGGGCCCTGAACACTGAAGCTTTCTTT

j_call: TRBJ2-1
d_call: TRBD1
clone_size: -
v_call: TRBV5-1
cdr3_aa: CASSLDRGTYNEQFF
cdr3_nt: TGCGCCAGCAGCCTCGACAGGGGCACCTACAATGAGCAGTTCTTC

j_call: TRBJ2-7
d_call: TRBD2
clone_size: -
v_call: TRBV9
cdr3_aa: CASSVERGSYEQYF
cdr3_nt: TGTGCCAGCAGCGTAGAGCGGGGATCCTACGAGCAGTACTTC

j_call: TRBJ1-2
d_call: -
clone_size: -
v_call: TRBV9
cdr3_aa: CASGSGYTF
cdr3_nt: TGTGCCAGCGGATCCGGCTACACCTTC

j_call: TRBJ1-5
d_call: -
clone_size: -
v_call: TRBV5-1
cdr3_aa: CASSPDISNQPQHF
cdr3_nt: TGCGCCAGCAGCCCGGACATTAGCAATCAGCCCCAGCATTTT

j_call: TRBJ2-3
d_call: -
clone_size: once
v_call: TRBV7-8
cdr3_aa: CASSPSRLTDTQYF
cdr3_nt: TGTGCCAGCAGCCCCTCCAGACTTACAGATACGCAGTATTTT